This T cell receptor (beta chain) is from a study of CD8 T cells in ankylosing spondylitis. Study-wide results and caveats: Seemingly characteristic of ankylosing spondylitis blood was a TCR beta motif consisting of several highly homologous variants. Clones linked with disease were CD8+ and fairly uncommon in the peripheral blood.

TCRdb recomputed calls from the 5' RACE reads with MiXCR, one row per CDR3 protein. The data hold tens of thousands of distinct CDR3 sequences, with roughly 7.2% observed a single time. The CDR3 loop spans 16 amino acids. Trimming at V came to 4 bases and at J to 2 bases, leaving 7 bases not matched to a gene. Germline V gives CDR1 SGHRS, CDR2 YFSETQ. This clonotype is judged medium-sized. Its antigen is still unknown. The source of this sequence is a male donor with ankylosing spondylitis or in good health (not recorded which). This chain uses TRBV5-1 with TRBJ2-3, with 10 nucleotides matching TRBD2. Sequenced material: blood, either unsorted or a sorted T cell fraction (not recorded which). Written as DNA, the CDR3 is TGCGCCAGCAGCCAGTTACTAGCGGGGCTCACAGATACGCAGTATTTT. This codes for CASSQLLAGLTDTQYF.